This T cell receptor beta chain is drawn from a study of PD-1 blockade in classical Hodgkin lymphoma. Germline V gene sequence: CDR1 LNHNV, CDR2 YYDKDF (reference sequence). V gave up 3 bases and J gave up 4 bases; unmatched junction bases: 8. There are 16 residues in the CDR3. Using immunoSEQ multiplex PCR, the repertoire was profiled, and TCRdb retains in-frame clones only, with some absent. The sample lists tens of thousands of clones; roughly 90% were seen once. The study, taken as a whole, reports: CD4+ TCR diversity rose significantly by C4D1, and CD8+ TCR diversity did not.

With no exception, relapse followed autologous stem cell transplantation in all patients, and brentuximab vedotin exposure varied. This clone came up once. Antigen specificity is unknown. This receptor was identified in a human donor with classical Hodgkin lymphoma. The V gene is TRBV15, the J gene TRBJ2-2, with 7 nucleotides matching TRBD1. This material consisted of peripheral blood mononuclear cells (PBMCs), taken at baseline. CDR3 protein: CATSRGTARRTGELFF. The CDR3 nucleotides read TGTGCCACCAGCAGGGGGACAGCGAGACGCACCGGGGAGCTGTTTTTT.